This T cell receptor (beta chain) was sequenced in a study of T cell changes during pregnancy in multiple sclerosis. TCRdb's table, derived via immunoSEQ multiplex PCR, lists solely in-frame clones and lacks some. The table lists some 140,000 clones, roughly 95% of them singletons. Germline lookup yields CDR1 MNHEY and CDR2 SVGAGI. With V trimmed by 8 bases and J by 2 bases, 6 bases remained unmatched. There are 13 residues in the CDR3. The V and J genes are TRBV6-5 and TRBJ2-7; 7 nucleotides align to TRBD2. The source of this sequence is a female donor with multiple sclerosis, enrolled in a pregnancy study. The sample consisted of peripheral blood, taken after pregnancy. Here the CDR3 DNA reads TGTGCCAGCGGAAGGGGACTAACCTACGAGCAGTACTTC. Residues: CASGRGLTYEQYF.